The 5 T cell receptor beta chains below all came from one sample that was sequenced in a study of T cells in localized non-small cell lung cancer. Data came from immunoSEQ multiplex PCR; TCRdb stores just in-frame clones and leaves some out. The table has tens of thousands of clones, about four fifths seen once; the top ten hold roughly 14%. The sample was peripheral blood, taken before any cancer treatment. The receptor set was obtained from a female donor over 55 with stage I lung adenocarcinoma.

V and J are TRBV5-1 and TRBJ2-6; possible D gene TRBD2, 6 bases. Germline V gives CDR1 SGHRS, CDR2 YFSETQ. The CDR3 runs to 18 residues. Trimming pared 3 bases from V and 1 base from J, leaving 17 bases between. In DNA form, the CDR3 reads TGCGCCAGCAGCTCCCTCGGAGTAGGAGGGTCTGGGGCCAACGTCCTGACTTTC. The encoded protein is CASSSLGVGGSGANVLTF.

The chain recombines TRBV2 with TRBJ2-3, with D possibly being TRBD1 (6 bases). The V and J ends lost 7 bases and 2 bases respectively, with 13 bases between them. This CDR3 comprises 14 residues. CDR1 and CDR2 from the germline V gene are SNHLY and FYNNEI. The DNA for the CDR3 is TGTGCCAGCAACGCGGACAGCCACACAGATACGCAGTATTTT. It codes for CASNADSHTDTQYF.

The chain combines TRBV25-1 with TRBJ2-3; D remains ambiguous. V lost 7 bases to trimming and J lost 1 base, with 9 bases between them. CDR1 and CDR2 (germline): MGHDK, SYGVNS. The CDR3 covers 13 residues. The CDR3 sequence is CASTRLGTDTQYF. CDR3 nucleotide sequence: TGTGCCAGCACCCGGCTAGGCACAGATACGCAGTATTTT.

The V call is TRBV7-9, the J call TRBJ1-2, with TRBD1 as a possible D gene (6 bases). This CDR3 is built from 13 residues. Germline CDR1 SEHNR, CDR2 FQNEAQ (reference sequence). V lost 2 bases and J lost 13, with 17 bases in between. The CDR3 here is CASSLRNLDSGTF. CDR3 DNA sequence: TGTGCCAGCAGCTTAAGGAATCTGGACAGTGGCACCTTC.

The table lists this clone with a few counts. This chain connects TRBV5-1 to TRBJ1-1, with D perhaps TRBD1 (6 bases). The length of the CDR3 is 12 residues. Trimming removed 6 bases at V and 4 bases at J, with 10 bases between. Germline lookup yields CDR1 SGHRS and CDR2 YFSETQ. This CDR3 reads CASMGAGTEAFF. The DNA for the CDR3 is TGCGCCAGCATGGGGGCGGGCACTGAAGCTTTCTTT.